Detailed here is one TCR beta chain. As handled by the study authors: Amplification with reference gene primers provided the estimates of nucleated cell counts. The data were produced by immunoSEQ multiplex PCR, yet TCRdb's version contains in-frame clones alone and is incomplete. V, J and clone size derive from that table, while D and trimming were established from the DNA sequence. This table holds under 200,000 clones, 86% found once. These data are taken from a study of blood T cell repertoires in COVID-19. Across the whole study: T cells, B-cell-depleted T cells, or PBMCs supplied cDNA or gDNA.

Trimming at V came to 5 bases and at J to 4 bases, leaving 9 bases not matched to a gene. This CDR3 contains 16 residues. The germline V gene has CDR1 LNHNV and CDR2 YYDKDF (reference sequence). This clonotype originated in a man between 18 and 35 years old with acute or convalescent COVID-19. The chain couples TRBV15 to TRBJ1-3; 9 nucleotides match TRBD1. The sample taken for sequencing was peripheral blood. The CDR3 bases are TGTGCCACCAGCGACCAACAGGGGGCGGCCGGAAACACCATATATTTT. Translation gives CATSDQQGAAGNTIYF.